Below, 8 T cell receptor beta chains from the same sample are listed, as sequenced in a study of vaccination and CD4 T cells after COVID-19. These receptors have no identified antigens. The Oncomine TCR Beta short-read assay was what sequenced the DNA obtained from cultured CD4+ T cells. TCRdb reprocessed the PCR reads via MiXCR and lists one record per CDR3 protein. The repertoire holds some 14,000 distinct CDR3 sequences, with 55% to 65% as singletons. The treatment is: approximately 10-day PBMC culture with coronavirus spike peptide pools or control peptides (ViraFEST assay). The specimen was CD4+ T cells from blood, cultured in vitro. All receptors derive from a human donor who had recovered from COVID-19.

This clonotype occurred once. The chain uses TRBV20-1 and TRBJ1-1; TRBD1 is a possible D gene (5 bases). V dropped 3 bases and J dropped 0 bases, with 14 bases sitting between them. The CDR3 is 15 amino acids. Germline-derived CDR1 and CDR2 are DFQATT and SNEGSKA (reference sequence). The CDR3 region has the DNA TGCAGTGCTAGGGGCGACAGCGCCTTGAACACTGAAGCTTTCTTT. This gives the protein CSARGDSALNTEAFF.

This clonotype was seen a single time. This chain links TRBV20-1 with TRBJ2-5; no clear D. Germline loops: CDR1 DFQATT, CDR2 SNEGSKA (reference sequence). V lost 3 bases and J 2 bases, leaving 16 bases between the germline ends. The length of the CDR3 is 15 residues. The CDR3 coding sequence is TGCAGTGCTAGTGGCCGCGGTGAGGTACAAGAGACCCAGTACTTC. It specifies CSASGRGEVQETQYF.

The chain is built from TRBV20-1 and TRBJ2-5, with D unresolved. V was pared by 8 bases and J by 1 base, with 11 bases between. CDR1 is DFQATT and CDR2 is SNEGSKA in the germline V gene (reference sequence). This CDR3 region has 12 residues. CDR3 bases: TGCAGTCCATCGGGCCTCCAAGAGACCCAGTACTTC. Translation: CSPSGLQETQYF.

J is TRBJ2-2 and V is TRBV28; 10 bases map to TRBD1. Germline loops: CDR1 MDHEN, CDR2 SYDVKM. CDR3 length: 15 residues. V lost 4 bases and J lost 3; bases outside the gene matches: 2. CDR3 in amino acids: CASSSGTGDTGELFF. CDR3 bases: TGTGCCAGCAGTTCGGGGACAGGGGACACCGGGGAGCTGTTTTTT.

The sample holds a few counts of this clonotype. The chain links TRBV6-1 to TRBJ1-5; perhaps TRBD1 as D (6 bases). CDR3 length: 17 residues. Trimming left V 6 bases short and J 3 bases short, with 21 bases between. Germline CDR1 and CDR2: MNHNS and SASEGT. CDR3 in amino acids: CASRPRGQGGDNQPQHF. The CDR3 region has the DNA TGTGCCAGCAGACCTCGGGGGCAGGGTGGTGACAATCAGCCCCAGCATTTT.

In regard to this clonotype: Germline and junction disagree at one end, which may indicate a read error. The chain carries TRBV20-1 and TRBJ2-1, with D uncertain. Germline values: CDR1 DFQATT, CDR2 SNEGSKA (reference sequence). This CDR3 is built from 13 residues. The CDR3 region is CSAKQNSDNEQFF. In DNA, the CDR3 is TGCAGTGCTAAACAAAACTCCGACAATGAGCAGTTCTTC.

The gene calls are TRBV9 and TRBJ1-6, with TRBD1 matching over 9 bases. CDR1 and CDR2 (germline): SGDLS, YYNGEE. V was pared by 3 bases and J by 13 bases, with 2 bases of the junction left unmatched. This CDR3 contains 12 residues. CDR3 region: CASSADRGPLHF. DNA of the CDR3: TGTGCCAGCAGCGCTGACAGGGGGCCCCTCCACTTT.

V and J are TRBV2 and TRBJ1-5; weak D call: TRBD1 (5 bases). Germline values: CDR1 SNHLY, CDR2 FYNNEI. This CDR3 has 16 amino acids. V lost 2 bases, J lost 5 bases, and 16 bases lay in between. For the CDR3, the DNA is TGTGCCAGCAGTGAATCCAGGCCTGGGGACGATCAGCCCCAGCATTTT. Amino acids: CASSESRPGDDQPQHF.